The TCR beta chain under discussion was sequenced for a study of post-analysis software for immune sequencing data (dated by TCRdb to the mid-2010s). For the wider study: The recorded disease courses included relapsing-remitting, secondary progressive and progressive-relapsing multiple sclerosis, and some patients had no subtype annotation. A subset of samples was prepared in parallel using single-end sample barcoding, then pooled and co-amplified after Illumina adapter ligation. The patient repertoires were compared against approximately twelve previously published healthy control repertoires obtained from donors aged 6 to 25 years.

Library preparation was by PCR. Sequencing was performed on an Illumina HiSeq 2500. To reduce PCR and sequencing biases, unique molecular identifiers were incorporated into the TCR beta cDNA libraries. Approximately 500,000 cDNA molecules were obtained per 1 to 10 million input T cells, so each molecule approximated one T cell. The patient libraries were prepared and sequenced with the same protocol used for the earlier healthy control dataset. Samples belonging to the same batch were prepared together, multiplexed and sequenced on a shared HiSeq lane. Per the authors' processing: MIGEC handled the raw barcoded reads, throwing out single-read molecular identifier groups before consensus assembly and CDR3 extraction. Clonotype tables were post-analysed with VDJtools, and diversity was normalized by down-sampling all datasets to the smallest sample size. Repertoire overlap clustering matched CDR3 amino acid but not nucleotide sequences to correct batch-related cross-sample contamination. The public reads were reanalyzed by TCRdb: fastp trimming at Q25, MiXCR alignment, in-frame beta chains only. Each entry is one CDR3 protein sequence, shown with its most common DNA and genes. These V and J calls derive from TCRdb rather than the authors' analysis. Across this sample there are a few hundred thousand distinct CDR3 sequences, with approximately 33% seen only once. Roughly an eighth of the sample belongs to the ten largest clones.

A note on this clonotype: No cognate antigen has been identified for it. No quality values exist for individual bases; no much larger clone is one base distant.

The V end gives up 6 bases and the J end 4 bases, leaving 10 bases in the junction not matched to a gene. The germline V gene supplies CDR1 MDHEN and CDR2 SYDVKM. The CDR3 runs 17 residues from the cysteine to the phenylalanine. Kept here is only the CDR3 DNA, which spans 51 bases and is read in frame from base 1. TCR beta repertoires were profiled from peripheral blood of approximately 13 young patients with multiple sclerosis to demonstrate the VDJtools post-analysis software. Multiple sclerosis patients were children and adolescents aged roughly 6 to 16 years. What the work shows at the level of the full study, not this receptor alone: Strong co-clustering of samples prepared in the same batch was shown by direct clustering with F measure, prompting a batch-effect correction. The control group was slightly older than the multiple sclerosis patient group. Compared with controls, multiple sclerosis patients had significantly lower normalized Chao1 diversity, a finding suggesting substantial peripheral T-cell clonal expansion. Significantly higher frequencies in patients than in controls were found for several TRBV segments, including TRBV5-6, TRBV5-1 and TRBV20-1.

The rearrangement combines TRBV28 with TRBJ2-7; 15 central nucleotides agree with TRBD2. The sample comprised blood. The TCR originated in a girl under 18 with multiple sclerosis. The DNA reads TGTGCCAGCAGACGGACTAGCGGGGGGGCCTCCTGGTACGAGCAGTACTTC. This translates into CASRRTSGGASWYEQYF.